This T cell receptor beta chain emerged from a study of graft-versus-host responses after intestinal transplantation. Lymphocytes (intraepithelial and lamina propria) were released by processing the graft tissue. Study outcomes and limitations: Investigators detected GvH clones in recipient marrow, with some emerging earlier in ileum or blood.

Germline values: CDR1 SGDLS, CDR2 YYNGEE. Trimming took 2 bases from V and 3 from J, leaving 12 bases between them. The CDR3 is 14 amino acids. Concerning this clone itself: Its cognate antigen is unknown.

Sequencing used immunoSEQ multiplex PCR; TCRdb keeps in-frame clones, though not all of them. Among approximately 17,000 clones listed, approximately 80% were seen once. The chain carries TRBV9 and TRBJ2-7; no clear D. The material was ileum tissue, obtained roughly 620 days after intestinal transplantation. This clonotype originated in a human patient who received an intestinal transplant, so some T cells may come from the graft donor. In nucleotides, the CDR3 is TGTGCCAGCAGCGTTAACCAGGTGAGCTACGAGCAGTACTTC. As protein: CASSVNQVSYEQYF.